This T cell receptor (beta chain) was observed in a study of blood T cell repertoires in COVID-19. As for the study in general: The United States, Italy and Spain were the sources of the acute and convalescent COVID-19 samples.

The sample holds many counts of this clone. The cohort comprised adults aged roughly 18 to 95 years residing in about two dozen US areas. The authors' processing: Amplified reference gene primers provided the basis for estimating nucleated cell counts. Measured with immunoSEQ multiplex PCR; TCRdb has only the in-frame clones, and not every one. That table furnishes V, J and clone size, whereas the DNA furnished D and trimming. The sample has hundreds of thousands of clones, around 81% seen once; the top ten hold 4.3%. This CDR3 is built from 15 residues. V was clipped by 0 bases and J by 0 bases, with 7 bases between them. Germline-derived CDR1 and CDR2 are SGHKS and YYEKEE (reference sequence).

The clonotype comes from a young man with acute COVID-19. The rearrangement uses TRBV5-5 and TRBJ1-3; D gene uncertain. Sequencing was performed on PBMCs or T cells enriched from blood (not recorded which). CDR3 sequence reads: CASSLERLSGNTIYF. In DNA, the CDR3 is TGTGCCAGCAGCTTGGAGCGCCTCTCTGGAAACACCATATATTTT.